This T cell receptor (beta chain) was recorded in a study of beta chain features in type 1 diabetes. With 4 bases clipped from V and 4 bases from J, the junction kept 3 bases outside the gene matches. The CDR3 extends over 13 amino acids. Germline values: CDR1 KGHSY, CDR2 FQNENV. Expressed TCRB transcripts were sequenced because the isolated RNA had all been reverse transcribed beforehand. Produced via immunoSEQ multiplex PCR; TCRdb's table is partial and in-frame only. This sample has 600,000 to 650,000 clones, with about 16% found just once. This clone was counted only a few times. A single heparinised draw of approximately 110 mL on average was taken per donor.

This chain links TRBV16 with TRBJ2-7, with 8 bases lining up with TRBD1. This TCR was recovered from a man between 18 and 29 years old in good health. Sample: naive CD4+ T cells from blood. This CDR3 is CASSRQGRYEQYF. CDR3 nucleotide sequence: TGTGCCAGCAGCCGACAGGGGCGTTACGAGCAGTACTTC.